This T cell receptor beta chain was identified in a study of shared clonotypes between healthy human individuals. The study, taken as a whole, reports: Richness estimates generally favored naive over memory subsets.

Authors' analysis steps: As immunoSEQ supplied junction-only sequences (without quality scores), filtering differed. Method: immunoSEQ multiplex PCR; TCRdb's copy keeps in-frame clones and lacks some. The V and J calls and clone size come from that table; D and trimming were worked out from the DNA. The sample lists over 2 million clones, roughly 92% occurring once. Details on this clone: The target antigen is unknown.

CDR1 is ENHRY, CDR2 SYGVKD, per germline. The CDR3 is 14 amino acids. The V gene end was trimmed by 5 bases and the J gene end by 5 bases; junction bases not matched to a gene: 6. The chain links TRBV10-3 to TRBJ2-7, with 10 positions matching TRBD1. The sequenced sample was naive CD4+ T cells from PBMCs. Subset specified: CD45RA+ positively selected. The source is a man in his late teens or twenties in good health. Some clones in this sample may be carry-over from other donors' samples. The CDR3 is CAISRDRGANEQYF. The CDR3 nucleotides are TGTGCCATCAGTAGGGACAGGGGAGCCAACGAGCAGTACTTC.